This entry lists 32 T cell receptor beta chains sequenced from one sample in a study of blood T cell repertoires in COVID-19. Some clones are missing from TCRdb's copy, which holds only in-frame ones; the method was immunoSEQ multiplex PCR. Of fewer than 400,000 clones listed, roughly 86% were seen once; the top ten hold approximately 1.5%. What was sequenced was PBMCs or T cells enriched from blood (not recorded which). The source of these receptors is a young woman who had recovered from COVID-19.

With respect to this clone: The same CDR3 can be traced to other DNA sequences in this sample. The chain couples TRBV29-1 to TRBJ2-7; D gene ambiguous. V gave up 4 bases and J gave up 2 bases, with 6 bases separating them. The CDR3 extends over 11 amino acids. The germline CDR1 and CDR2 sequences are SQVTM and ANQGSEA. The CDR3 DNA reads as TGCAGCGTTGGCGAGACCTACGAGCAGTACTTC. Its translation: CSVGETYEQYF.

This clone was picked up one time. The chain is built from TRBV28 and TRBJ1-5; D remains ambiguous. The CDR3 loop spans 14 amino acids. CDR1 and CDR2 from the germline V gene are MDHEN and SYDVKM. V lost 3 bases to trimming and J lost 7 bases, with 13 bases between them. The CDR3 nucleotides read TGTGCCAGCAGTTTTATGGGAGGTGGACAGCCCCAGCATTTT. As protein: CASSFMGGGQPQHF.

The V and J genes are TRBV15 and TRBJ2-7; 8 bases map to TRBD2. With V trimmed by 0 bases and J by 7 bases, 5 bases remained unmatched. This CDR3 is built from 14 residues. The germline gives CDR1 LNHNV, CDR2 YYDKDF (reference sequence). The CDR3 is CATSRDTRGVEQYF. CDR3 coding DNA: TGTGCCACCAGCAGAGACACGCGGGGGGTGGAGCAGTACTTC.

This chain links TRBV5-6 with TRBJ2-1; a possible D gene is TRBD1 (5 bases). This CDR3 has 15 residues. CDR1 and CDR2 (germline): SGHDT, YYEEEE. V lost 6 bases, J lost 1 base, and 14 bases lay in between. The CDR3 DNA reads TGTGCCAGCAACCTGGGCAGGGCTTCCTACAATGAGCAGTTCTTC. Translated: CASNLGRASYNEQFF. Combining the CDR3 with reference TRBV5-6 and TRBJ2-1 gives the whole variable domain DAGVTQSPTHLIKTRGQQVTLRCSPKSGHDTVSWYQQALGQGPQFIFQYYEEEERQRGNFPDRFSGHQFPNYSSELNVNALLLGDSALYLCASNLGRASYNEQFFGPGTRLTVL.

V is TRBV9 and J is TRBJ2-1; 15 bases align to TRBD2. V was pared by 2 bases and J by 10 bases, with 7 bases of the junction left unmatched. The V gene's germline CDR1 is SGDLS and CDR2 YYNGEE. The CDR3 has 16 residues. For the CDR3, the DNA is TGTGCCAGCAGCGTGAGAGGGACTAGCGGGGGGACGGAGCAGTTCTTC. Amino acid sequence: CASSVRGTSGGTEQFF.

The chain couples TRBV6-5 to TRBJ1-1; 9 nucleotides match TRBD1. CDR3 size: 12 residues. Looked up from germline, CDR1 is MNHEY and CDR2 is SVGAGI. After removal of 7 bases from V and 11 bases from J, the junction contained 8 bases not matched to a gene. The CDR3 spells CASMDRGRGAFF. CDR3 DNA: TGTGCCAGCATGGACAGGGGACGGGGTGCTTTCTTT.

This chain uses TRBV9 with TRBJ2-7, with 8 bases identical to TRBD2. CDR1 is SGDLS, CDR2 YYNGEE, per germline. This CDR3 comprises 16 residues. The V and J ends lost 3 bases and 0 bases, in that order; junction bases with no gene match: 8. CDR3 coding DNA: TGTGCCAGCAGCGCATCTTGGCTAGCGGGCTCCTACGAGCAGTACTTC. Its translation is CASSASWLAGSYEQYF. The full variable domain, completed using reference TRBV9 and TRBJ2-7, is DSGVTQTPKHLITATGQRVTLRCSPRSGDLSVYWYQQSLDQGLQFLIQYYNGEERAKGNILERFSAQQFPDLHSELNLSSLELGDSALYFCASSASWLAGSYEQYFGPGTRLTVT.

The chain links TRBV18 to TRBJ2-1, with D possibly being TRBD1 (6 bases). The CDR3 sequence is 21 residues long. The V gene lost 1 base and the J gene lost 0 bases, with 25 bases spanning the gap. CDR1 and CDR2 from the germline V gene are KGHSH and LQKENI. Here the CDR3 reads CASSPLGPGATLLSSYNEQFF. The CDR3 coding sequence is TGTGCCAGCTCACCACTTGGGCCAGGGGCAACTCTACTCAGCTCCTACAATGAGCAGTTCTTC.

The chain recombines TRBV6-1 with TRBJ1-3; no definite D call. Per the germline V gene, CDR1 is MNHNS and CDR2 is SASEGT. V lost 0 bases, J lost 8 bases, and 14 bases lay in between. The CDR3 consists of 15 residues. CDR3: CASSEARGSWDTIYF. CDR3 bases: TGTGCCAGCAGTGAAGCTAGAGGGTCCTGGGACACCATATATTTT.

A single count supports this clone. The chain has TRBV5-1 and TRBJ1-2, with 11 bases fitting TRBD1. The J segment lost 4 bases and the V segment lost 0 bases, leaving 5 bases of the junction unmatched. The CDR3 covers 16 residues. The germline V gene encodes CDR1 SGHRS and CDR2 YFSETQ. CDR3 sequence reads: CASSLGRGQGVYGYTF. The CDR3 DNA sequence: TGCGCCAGCAGCTTGGGTCGGGGACAGGGGGTCTATGGCTACACCTTC.

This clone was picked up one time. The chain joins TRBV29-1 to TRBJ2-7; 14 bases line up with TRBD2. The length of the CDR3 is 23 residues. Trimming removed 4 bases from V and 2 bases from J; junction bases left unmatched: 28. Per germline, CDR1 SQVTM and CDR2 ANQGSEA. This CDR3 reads CSVVGRDRGQLGTSGRAPYEQYF. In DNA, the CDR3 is TGCAGCGTTGTCGGGAGGGACAGGGGCCAGTTAGGGACTAGCGGGAGAGCTCCCTACGAGCAGTACTTC.

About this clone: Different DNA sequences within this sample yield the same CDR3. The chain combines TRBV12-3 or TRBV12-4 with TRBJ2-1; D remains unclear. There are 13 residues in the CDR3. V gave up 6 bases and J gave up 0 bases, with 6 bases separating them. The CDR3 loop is CASSRSSYNEQFF. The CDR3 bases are TGTGCCAGCAGCCGCAGCTCCTACAATGAGCAGTTCTTC.

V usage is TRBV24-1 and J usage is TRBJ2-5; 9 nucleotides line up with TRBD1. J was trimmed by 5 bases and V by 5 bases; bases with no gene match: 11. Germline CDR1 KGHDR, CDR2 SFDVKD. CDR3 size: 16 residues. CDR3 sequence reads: CATSVREGTGFETQYF. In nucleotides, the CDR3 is TGTGCCACCAGTGTACGTGAGGGGACAGGGTTCGAGACCCAGTACTTC.

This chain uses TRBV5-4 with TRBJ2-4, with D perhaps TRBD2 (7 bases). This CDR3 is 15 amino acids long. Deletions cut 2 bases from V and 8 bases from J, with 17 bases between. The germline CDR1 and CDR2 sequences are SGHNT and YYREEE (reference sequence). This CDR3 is CASSFRGGRWDIQYF. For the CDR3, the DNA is TGTGCCAGCAGCTTTAGGGGGGGAAGGTGGGACATTCAGTACTTC.

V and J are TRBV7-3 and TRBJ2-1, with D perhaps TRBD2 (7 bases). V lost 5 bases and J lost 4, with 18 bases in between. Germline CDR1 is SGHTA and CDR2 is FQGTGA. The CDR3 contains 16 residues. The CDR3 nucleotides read TGTGCCAGCAGCAACAGAGCAGCGGGACAATACAATGAGCAGTTCTTC. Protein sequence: CASSNRAAGQYNEQFF. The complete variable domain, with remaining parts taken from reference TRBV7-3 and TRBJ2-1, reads GAGVSQTPSNKVTEKGKYVELRCDPISGHTALYWYRQSLGQGPEFLIYFQGTGAADDSGLPNDRFFAVRPEGSVSTLKIQRTERGDSAVYLCASSNRAAGQYNEQFFGPGTRLTVL.

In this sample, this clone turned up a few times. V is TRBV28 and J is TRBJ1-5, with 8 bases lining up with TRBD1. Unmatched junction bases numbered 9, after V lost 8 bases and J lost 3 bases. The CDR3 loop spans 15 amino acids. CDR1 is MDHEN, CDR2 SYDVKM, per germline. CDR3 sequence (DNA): TGTGCCAGCTTAAATCCAGGGGGCATCAATCAGCCCCAGCATTTT. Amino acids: CASLNPGGINQPQHF. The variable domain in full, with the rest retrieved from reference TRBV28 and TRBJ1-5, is DVKVTQSSRYLVKRTGEKVFLECVQDMDHENMFWYRQDPGLGLRLIYFSYDVKMKEKGDIPEGYSVSREKKERFSLILESASTNQTSMYLCASLNPGGINQPQHFGDGTRLSIL.

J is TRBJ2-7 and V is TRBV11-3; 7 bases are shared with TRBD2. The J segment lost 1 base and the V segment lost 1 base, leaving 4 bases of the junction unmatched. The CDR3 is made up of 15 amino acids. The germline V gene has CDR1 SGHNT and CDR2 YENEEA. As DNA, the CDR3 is TGTGCCAGCAGCTTAGCCCCGGGAGGATCCTACGAGCAGTACTTC. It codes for CASSLAPGGSYEQYF.

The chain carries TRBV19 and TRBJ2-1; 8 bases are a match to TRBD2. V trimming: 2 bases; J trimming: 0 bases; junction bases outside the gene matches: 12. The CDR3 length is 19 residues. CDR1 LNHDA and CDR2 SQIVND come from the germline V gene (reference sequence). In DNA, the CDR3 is TGTGCCAGTAGTATACGATCGAGCGGGGGAATTAGCTCCTACAATGAGCAGTTCTTC. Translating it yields CASSIRSSGGISSYNEQFF.

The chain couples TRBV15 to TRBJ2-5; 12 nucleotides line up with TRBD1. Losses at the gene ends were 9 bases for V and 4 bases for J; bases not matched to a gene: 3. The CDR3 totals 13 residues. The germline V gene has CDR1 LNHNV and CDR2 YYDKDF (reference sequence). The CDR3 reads CATGQGAVETQYF. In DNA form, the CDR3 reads TGTGCCACGGGACAGGGGGCTGTAGAGACCCAGTACTTC.

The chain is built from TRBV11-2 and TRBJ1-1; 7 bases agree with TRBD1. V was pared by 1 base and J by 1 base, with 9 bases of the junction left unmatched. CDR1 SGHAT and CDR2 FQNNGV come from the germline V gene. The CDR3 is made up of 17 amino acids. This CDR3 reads CASSLALGRGWNTEAFF. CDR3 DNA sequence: TGTGCCAGCAGCTTAGCCCTCGGCAGGGGGTGGAACACTGAAGCTTTCTTT.

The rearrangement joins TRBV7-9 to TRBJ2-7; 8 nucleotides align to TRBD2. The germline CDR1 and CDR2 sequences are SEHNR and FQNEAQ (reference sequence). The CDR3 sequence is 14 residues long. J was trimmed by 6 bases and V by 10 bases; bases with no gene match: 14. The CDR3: CATSLADPRLEQYF. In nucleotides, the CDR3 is TGTGCCACCTCACTAGCGGACCCTCGACTCGAGCAGTACTTC. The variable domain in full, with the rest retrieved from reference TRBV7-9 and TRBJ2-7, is DTGVSQNPRHKITKRGQNVTFRCDPISEHNRLYWYRQTLGQGPEFLTYFQNEAQLEKSRLLSDRFSAERPKGSFSTLEIQRTEQGDSAMYLCATSLADPRLEQYFGPGTRLTVT.

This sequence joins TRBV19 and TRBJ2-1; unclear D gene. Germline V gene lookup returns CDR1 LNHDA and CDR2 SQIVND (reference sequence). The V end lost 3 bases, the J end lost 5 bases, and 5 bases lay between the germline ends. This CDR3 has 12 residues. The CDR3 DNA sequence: TGTGCCAGTAGTATGAGCAACAATGAGCAGTTCTTC. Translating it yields CASSMSNNEQFF.

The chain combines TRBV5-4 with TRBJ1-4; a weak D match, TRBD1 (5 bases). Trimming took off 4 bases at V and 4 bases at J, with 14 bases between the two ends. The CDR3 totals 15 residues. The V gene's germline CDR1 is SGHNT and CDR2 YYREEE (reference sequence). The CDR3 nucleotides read TGTGCCAGCAGCAGGGGCAGGGCGAATAATGAAAAACTGTTTTTT. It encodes CASSRGRANNEKLFF. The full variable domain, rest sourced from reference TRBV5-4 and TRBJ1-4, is ETGVTQSPTHLIKTRGQQVTLRCSSQSGHNTVSWYQQALGQGPQFIFQYYREEENGRGNFPPRFSGLQFPNYSSELNVNALELDDSALYLCASSRGRANNEKLFFGSGTQLSVL.

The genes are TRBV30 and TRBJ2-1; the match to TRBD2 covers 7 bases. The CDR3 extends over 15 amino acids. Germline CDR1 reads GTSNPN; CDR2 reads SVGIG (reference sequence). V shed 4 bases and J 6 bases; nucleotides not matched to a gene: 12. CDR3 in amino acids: CAWKRGENPFNEQFF. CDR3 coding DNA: TGTGCCTGGAAACGGGGGGAGAACCCTTTCAATGAGCAGTTCTTC.

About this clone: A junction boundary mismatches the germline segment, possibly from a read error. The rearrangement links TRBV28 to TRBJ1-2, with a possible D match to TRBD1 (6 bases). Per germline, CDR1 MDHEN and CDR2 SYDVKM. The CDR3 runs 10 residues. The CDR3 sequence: CASSLVGTPF. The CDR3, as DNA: TGTGCCAGCAGTTTGGTGGGGACACCCTTC.

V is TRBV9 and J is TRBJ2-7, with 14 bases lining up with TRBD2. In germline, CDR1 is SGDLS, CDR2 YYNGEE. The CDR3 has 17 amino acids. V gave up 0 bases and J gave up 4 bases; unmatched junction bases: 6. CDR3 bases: TGTGCCAGCAGCGTAGGACTAGCGGGAGGGCCAGGTTACGAGCAGTACTTC. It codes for CASSVGLAGGPGYEQYF.

CDR3 sequence reads: CASGLVRDTIYF. CDR3 in DNA: TGTGCTAGTGGTTTGGTTCGGGACACCATATATTTT. The V call is TRBV12-5, the J call TRBJ1-3; D is undetermined. The length of the CDR3 is 12 residues. Germline assignment: CDR1 LGHNT and CDR2 FRNRAP. The V gene lost 0 bases and the J gene lost 8 bases, with 5 bases spanning the gap.

The CDR3: CASSIGVRAGYTF. The CDR3 DNA sequence: TGTGCCAGTAGTATAGGGGTCCGAGCGGGCTACACCTTC. This sequence joins TRBV19 and TRBJ1-2; D gene ambiguous. This CDR3 has 13 amino acids. Germline V CDR1 and CDR2: LNHDA, SQIVND (reference sequence). V lost 1 base and J lost 8, with 11 bases in between. Full variable domain (remainder filled in from reference TRBV19 and TRBJ1-2): DGGITQSPKYLFRKEGQNVTLSCEQNLNHDAMYWYRQDPGQGLRLIYYSQIVNDFQKGDIAEGYSVSREKKESFPLTVTSAQKNPTAFYLCASSIGVRAGYTFGSGTRLTVV.

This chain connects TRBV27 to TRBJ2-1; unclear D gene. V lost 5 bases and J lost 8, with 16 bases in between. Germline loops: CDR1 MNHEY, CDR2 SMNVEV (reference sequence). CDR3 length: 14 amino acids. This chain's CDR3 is CASSMKRRSDEQFF. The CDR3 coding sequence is TGTGCCAGCAGTATGAAGAGGCGATCGGATGAGCAGTTCTTC.

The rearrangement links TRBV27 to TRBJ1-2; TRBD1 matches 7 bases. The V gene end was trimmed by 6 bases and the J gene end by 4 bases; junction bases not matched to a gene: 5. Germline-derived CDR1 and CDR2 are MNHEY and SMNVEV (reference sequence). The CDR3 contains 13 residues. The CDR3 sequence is CASSQDRSYGYTF. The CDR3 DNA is TGTGCCAGCAGCCAGGACAGGAGCTATGGCTACACCTTC.

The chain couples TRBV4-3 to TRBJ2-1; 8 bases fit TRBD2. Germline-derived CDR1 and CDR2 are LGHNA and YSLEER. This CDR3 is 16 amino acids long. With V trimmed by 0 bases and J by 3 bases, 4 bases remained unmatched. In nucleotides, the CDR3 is TGCGCCAGCAGCCAAGATGGGAGCGGGGGCTACAATGAGCAGTTCTTC. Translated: CASSQDGSGGYNEQFF.

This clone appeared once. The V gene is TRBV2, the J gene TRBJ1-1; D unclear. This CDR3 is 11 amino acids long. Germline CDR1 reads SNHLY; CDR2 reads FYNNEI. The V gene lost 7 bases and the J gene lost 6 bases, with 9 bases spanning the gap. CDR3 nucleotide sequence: TGTGCCAGCAACGGGAGGGCTGAAGCTTTCTTT. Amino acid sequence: CASNGRAEAFF.